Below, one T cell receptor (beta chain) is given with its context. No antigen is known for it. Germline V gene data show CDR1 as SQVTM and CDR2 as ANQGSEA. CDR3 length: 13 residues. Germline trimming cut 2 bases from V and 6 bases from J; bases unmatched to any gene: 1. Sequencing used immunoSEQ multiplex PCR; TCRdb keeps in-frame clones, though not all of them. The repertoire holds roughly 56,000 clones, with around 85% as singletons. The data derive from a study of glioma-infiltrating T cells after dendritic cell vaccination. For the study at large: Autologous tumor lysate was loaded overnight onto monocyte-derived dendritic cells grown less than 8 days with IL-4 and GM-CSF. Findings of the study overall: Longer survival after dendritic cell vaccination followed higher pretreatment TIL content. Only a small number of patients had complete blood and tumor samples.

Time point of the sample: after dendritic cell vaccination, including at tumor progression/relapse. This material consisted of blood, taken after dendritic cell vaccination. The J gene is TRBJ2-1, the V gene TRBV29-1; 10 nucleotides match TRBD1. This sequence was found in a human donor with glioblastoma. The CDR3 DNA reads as TGCAGCGTTGAAAGGACAGGGGGCAATGAGCAGTTCTTC. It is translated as CSVERTGGNEQFF.